Below are 15 T cell receptor beta chains sequenced from a single sample in a study of Graves' ophthalmopathy and Graves' hyperthyroidism. From RNA, the CDR3 regions of TCR beta chains were amplified and sequenced. The first-round RT-PCR employed HTBI primers together with the Qiagen OneStep RT-PCR kit. A multiplex PCR was then performed as the second round. TCRdb reprocessed the multiplex PCR reads with MiXCR, giving one entry per CDR3 protein. The sample lists 200,000 to 250,000 distinct CDR3 sequences, about 22% seen once, with about 40% in the top ten. Sequenced input: peripheral blood. These receptors all stem from a woman in her 50s with Graves' ophthalmopathy.

This clonotype was observed at least ten times. The V call is TRBV6-5, the J call TRBJ2-7, with 7 bases identical to TRBD1. With 5 bases clipped from V and 4 bases from J, the junction kept 5 bases outside the gene matches. The CDR3 runs to 13 residues. Germline CDR1 is MNHEY and CDR2 is SVGAGI. The CDR3 is CASSQGVLYEQYF. The DNA of the CDR3 is TGTGCCAGCAGTCAGGGGGTACTTTACGAGCAGTACTTC.

This clonotype showed up just a few times. The V and J genes are TRBV28 and TRBJ2-1; 9 nucleotides match TRBD2. The germline V gene has CDR1 MDHEN and CDR2 SYDVKM. CDR3 size: 19 residues. Germline trimming cut 4 bases from V and 0 bases from J; bases unmatched to any gene: 13. Here the CDR3 reads CASSSQGLAGFRSYNEQFF. The CDR3 nucleotides read TGTGCCAGCAGTTCCCAGGGCCTAGCGGGATTTCGCTCCTACAATGAGCAGTTCTTC.

This clonotype was detected a few times. The chain joins TRBV7-2 to TRBJ1-2; D ambiguous. Germline lookup yields CDR1 SGHTA and CDR2 FQGNSA. The CDR3 extends over 12 amino acids. V was pared by 3 bases and J by 7 bases, with 9 bases between. The chain's CDR3 is CASSFLGFGYTF. CDR3 nucleotides: TGTGCCAGCAGCTTTCTGGGGTTTGGCTACACCTTC.

The chain has TRBV5-5 and TRBJ2-3, with 13 bases that match TRBD2. Per germline, CDR1 SGHKS and CDR2 YYEKEE (reference sequence). The CDR3 runs to 15 residues. Losses at the gene ends were 3 bases for V and 4 bases for J; bases not matched to a gene: 2. CDR3 loop: CASSWGLAGPDTQYF. For the CDR3, the DNA is TGTGCCAGCAGCTGGGGACTAGCGGGGCCAGATACGCAGTATTTT.

This clonotype was seen many times. The chain is built from TRBV11-2 and TRBJ2-2; unclear D gene. Germline V gives CDR1 SGHAT, CDR2 FQNNGV. The CDR3 loop spans 14 amino acids. Trimming stripped 4 bases from V and 3 bases from J, with 9 bases between. The CDR3 DNA reads TGTGCCAGCAGCTACAACAGTTACACCGGGGAGCTGTTTTTT. This codes for CASSYNSYTGELFF. The full variable domain, completed using reference TRBV11-2 and TRBJ2-2, is EAGVAQSPRYKIIEKRQSVAFWCNPISGHATLYWYQQILGQGPKLLIQFQNNGVVDDSQLPKDRFSAERLKGVDSTLKIQPAKLEDSAVYLCASSYNSYTGELFFGEGSRLTVL.

Ten or more counts support this clonotype. The V call is TRBV18, the J call TRBJ2-5, with D uncertain. V gave up 4 bases and J gave up 0 bases, with 6 bases separating them. The germline gives CDR1 KGHSH, CDR2 LQKENI. The CDR3 totals 13 residues. The CDR3 DNA reads TGTGCCAGCTCACTACGGTACCAAGAGACCCAGTACTTC. This encodes CASSLRYQETQYF.

The chain has TRBV28 and TRBJ2-7; the D gene is possibly TRBD2 (7 bases). CDR1 is MDHEN and CDR2 is SYDVKM in the germline V gene. This CDR3 contains 13 residues. Trimming removed 5 bases from V and 4 bases from J, with 12 bases in between. In nucleotides, the CDR3 is TGTGCCAGCAGTCGGGGGGCGAGGTACGAGCAGTACTTC. Translated, it gives CASSRGARYEQYF.

This clonotype was counted only a few times. This chain connects TRBV6-1 to TRBJ2-7; a weak D match, TRBD1 (6 bases). V shed 6 bases and J shed 2 bases, with 14 bases lying between them. The germline gives CDR1 MNHNS, CDR2 SASEGT. The CDR3 totals 14 residues. CDR3 region: CASRGGRGPYEQYF. The CDR3 nucleotides are TGTGCCAGCAGAGGGGGAAGGGGCCCCTACGAGCAGTACTTC.

This clonotype was detected ten times or more. The chain is built from TRBV19 and TRBJ1-1; D is unclear. The germline CDR1 and CDR2 sequences are LNHDA and SQIVND (reference sequence). Trimming pared 5 bases from V and 1 base from J, leaving 14 bases between. The CDR3 spans 15 residues. This CDR3 is CASSPGRPPNTEAFF. In DNA form, the CDR3 reads TGTGCCAGTAGTCCCGGGAGACCTCCGAACACTGAAGCTTTCTTT.

In this sample, this clonotype turned up many times. The chain has TRBV18 and TRBJ2-5; no clear D. CDR1 and CDR2 from the germline V gene are KGHSH and LQKENI. The CDR3 runs to 15 residues. Trimming pared 2 bases from V and 4 bases from J, leaving 14 bases between. The chain's CDR3 is CASSPFITERETQYF. DNA of the CDR3: TGTGCCAGCTCACCATTCATTACGGAGAGAGAGACCCAGTACTTC.

At least ten counts were recorded for this clonotype. The chain joins TRBV24-1 to TRBJ2-3; D gene ambiguous. This CDR3 is built from 13 residues. The germline gives CDR1 KGHDR, CDR2 SFDVKD. V gave up 6 bases and J gave up 0 bases, with 6 bases separating them. CDR3 residues: CATSTDSTDTQYF. The CDR3 DNA follows: TGTGCCACCAGTACGGATAGCACAGATACGCAGTATTTT.

This clonotype was picked up many times. The chain joins TRBV6-5 to TRBJ2-4; D is possibly TRBD2 (6 bases). This CDR3 has 14 amino acids. The germline V gene encodes CDR1 MNHEY and CDR2 SVGAGI. The germline V and J ends were trimmed by 7 bases and 9 bases, with 19 bases remaining between them. CDR3: CASTRDLGGGIQYF. CDR3 nucleotides: TGTGCCAGCACGCGGGACTTAGGAGGTGGCATTCAGTACTTC.

The chain is built from TRBV3-1 and TRBJ2-2; no definite D call. Germline loops: CDR1 LGHDT, CDR2 YNNKEL (reference sequence). V lost 4 bases and J lost 6, with 9 bases in between. The CDR3 covers 13 residues. CDR3 protein: CASSPLWSGELFF. CDR3 sequence (DNA): TGTGCCAGCAGCCCCCTTTGGTCCGGGGAGCTGTTTTTT.

This clonotype was detected many times. The rearrangement links TRBV19 to TRBJ2-7; D uncertain. CDR1 and CDR2 (germline): LNHDA, SQIVND (reference sequence). The CDR3 loop spans 12 amino acids. The V gene lost 3 bases and the J gene lost 4 bases, with 7 bases spanning the gap. The chain's CDR3 is CASSIMGYEQYF. Here the CDR3 DNA reads TGTGCCAGTAGTATTATGGGGTACGAGCAGTACTTC.

This clonotype was found many times. The J gene is TRBJ1-6, the V gene TRBV28; maybe TRBD1 (5 bases). Germline CDR1 MDHEN, CDR2 SYDVKM. Trimming removed 6 bases at V and 0 bases at J, with 15 bases between. The CDR3 loop spans 17 amino acids. The CDR3 loop is CASRFRDRSSYNSPLHF. The CDR3 DNA reads TGTGCCAGCAGATTTCGGGACCGGAGCTCCTATAATTCACCCCTCCACTTT.